This record covers a single TCR beta chain. This record belongs to a study of OX40 agonist ivuxolimab in advanced cancers. Germline V gives CDR1 SGHNT, CDR2 YENEEA. V lost 1 base to trimming and J lost 0 bases; unmatched junction nucleotides: 2. CDR3 size: 16 residues. Measured with immunoSEQ multiplex PCR; TCRdb has only the in-frame clones, and not every one. The table lists approximately 70,000 clones, 84% of them singletons. The chain has TRBV11-3 and TRBJ2-2; TRBD1 matches at 7 bases. The material was CD4+ or CD8+ T cells sorted from blood, obtained in a trial of the OX40 agonist ivuxolimab. The sequence was obtained from an adult with an advanced solid tumor such as melanoma, head and neck, liver or kidney cancer. Written as DNA, the CDR3 is TGTGCCAGCAGCTTAGTAGGGACAGCGAACACCGGGGAGCTGTTTTTT. It encodes CASSLVGTANTGELFF. Variable domain in full (rest from reference TRBV11-3 and TRBJ2-2): EAGVVQSPRYKIIEKKQPVAFWCNPISGHNTLYWYLQNLGQGPELLIRYENEEAVDDSQLPKDRFSAERLKGVDSTLKIQPAELGDSAVYLCASSLVGTANTGELFFGEGSRLTVL.